The next 28 T cell receptor beta chains were all read from a single sample in a study of type 1 regulatory T cells (dated by TCRdb to about 2021). No antigens are known for them. Instrument on record: Illumina MiSeq. TCRdb's own reprocessing of the public reads used fastp at Q25 and MiXCR and kept productive beta chains. Rows are combined by CDR3 protein, so each entry shows the most common genes and DNA. Within this sample are some 25,000 distinct CDR3 sequences, with approximately 72% of them counted one time only. The ten largest make up roughly 15% of the sample. The sequencing sample was made of cultured T cells, either the whole culture or a sorted T cell fraction (not recorded which). Interpreted using the paper, the cell subset or site label stands for: Tr1-enriched cell product generated in vitro against host alloantigens. The receptors were sampled from a human donor in good health.

The chain combines TRBV5-5 with TRBJ1-5; D gene ambiguous. The CDR3 spans 14 residues. Trimming shortened V by 2 bases and J by 4 bases, and 10 bases separated the two germline ends. Germline V gene lookup returns CDR1 SGHKS and CDR2 YYEKEE (reference sequence). The CDR3 is CASSLIMANQPQHF. The CDR3 DNA sequence: TGTGCCAGCAGCTTAATCATGGCAAATCAGCCCCAGCATTTT. Full variable domain (outside the CDR3, taken from reference TRBV5-5 and TRBJ1-5): DAGVTQSPTHLIKTRGQQVTLRCSPISGHKSVSWYQQVLGQGPQFIFQYYEKEERGRGNFPDRFSARQFPNYSSELNVNALLLGDSALYLCASSLIMANQPQHFGDGTRLSIL.

This chain connects TRBV12-3 or TRBV12-4 to TRBJ2-3, with a weak D call TRBD2 (5 bases). This CDR3 comprises 15 residues. Trimming removed 5 bases at V and 4 bases at J, with 16 bases between. CDR3 bases: TGTGCCAGCAGTACAACAACGGGGTTCGCAGATACGCAGTATTTT. This translates into CASSTTTGFADTQYF.

This chain joins TRBV12-3 or TRBV12-4 and TRBJ2-7, with D unresolved. The germline V and J ends were trimmed by 7 bases and 3 bases, with 7 bases remaining between them. There are 11 residues in the CDR3. The CDR3 is CASTAGYEQYF. In DNA form, the CDR3 reads TGTGCCAGCACCGCCGGCTACGAGCAGTACTTC.

This clonotype is labeled as medium-sized. The J gene is TRBJ1-3, the V gene TRBV5-1; D possibly corresponds to TRBD1 (5 bases). The ends were cut back, 2 bases at V and 0 bases at J, with 9 bases in the middle. CDR1 and CDR2 (germline): SGHRS, YFSETQ. This CDR3 spans 15 amino acids. The CDR3 nucleotides read TGCGCCAGCAGCTTCCAGGGTGCCTCTGGAAACACCATATATTTT. It translates to CASSFQGASGNTIYF.

The V gene is TRBV7-2, the J gene TRBJ2-3; D unclear. Deletions cut 1 base from V and 5 bases from J, with 7 bases between. Germline CDR1 is SGHTA and CDR2 is FQGNSA. The CDR3 has 13 residues. This chain's CDR3 is CASSLGLGDTQYF. CDR3 sequence (DNA): TGTGCCAGCAGCTTAGGGCTAGGAGATACGCAGTATTTT.

The chain recombines TRBV5-6 with TRBJ1-1, with 10 bases aligning to TRBD1. The germline CDR1 and CDR2 sequences are SGHDT and YYEEEE. V was pared by 4 bases and J by 0 bases, with 3 bases of the junction left unmatched. This CDR3 has 15 residues. The CDR3 DNA reads TGTGCCAGCAGCACCGACAGGGGGCTGAACACTGAAGCTTTCTTT. Translation gives CASSTDRGLNTEAFF.

V usage is TRBV20-1 and J usage is TRBJ1-6; D remains unclear. Germline CDR1 DFQATT, CDR2 SNEGSKA (reference sequence). Trimming left V 1 base short and J 7 bases short, with 11 bases between. The length of the CDR3 is 14 residues. CDR3 region: CSARVGGVNSPLHF. The DNA for the CDR3 is TGCAGTGCTAGAGTTGGCGGAGTAAATTCACCCCTCCACTTT.

The J gene is TRBJ2-1, the V gene TRBV7-9; weak D call: TRBD2 (6 bases). The V gene lost 5 bases and the J gene lost 1 base, with 12 bases spanning the gap. The CDR3 extends over 15 amino acids. Germline V lookup: CDR1 SEHNR, CDR2 FQNEAQ (reference sequence). The CDR3 reads CASSPPGLSYNEQFF. CDR3 nucleotide sequence: TGTGCCAGCAGCCCACCTGGACTATCCTACAATGAGCAGTTCTTC. The full variable domain, its missing parts supplied by reference TRBV7-9 and TRBJ2-1, is DTGVSQNPRHKITKRGQNVTFRCDPISEHNRLYWYRQTLGQGPEFLTYFQNEAQLEKSRLLSDRFSAERPKGSFSTLEIQRTEQGDSAMYLCASSPPGLSYNEQFFGPGTRLTVL.

This clonotype was observed a single time. The chain is built from TRBV7-3 and TRBJ2-2; perhaps D is TRBD1 or TRBD2 (5 bases each). The germline V and J ends were trimmed by 5 bases and 5 bases, with 9 bases remaining between them. The germline V gene has CDR1 SGHTA and CDR2 FQGTGA. The CDR3 loop spans 13 amino acids. The CDR3 reads CASSGGATGELFF. The CDR3 DNA reads TGTGCCAGCAGCGGGGGAGCGACCGGGGAGCTGTTTTTT.

The chain joins TRBV20-1 to TRBJ1-1; a possible D gene is TRBD1 (6 bases). Trimming removed 3 bases at V and 6 bases at J, with 17 bases between. Germline V CDR1 and CDR2: DFQATT, SNEGSKA (reference sequence). The CDR3 consists of 14 residues. CDR3 nucleotides: TGCAGTGCTAGGGACAGCAAGTGGCTTTCTGAAGCTTTCTTT. Protein product: CSARDSKWLSEAFF.

The gene calls are TRBV18 and TRBJ1-2; D is possibly TRBD1 (6 bases). This CDR3 is 12 amino acids long. The germline CDR1 and CDR2 sequences are KGHSH and LQKENI. V was pared by 3 bases and J by 6 bases, with 8 bases between. The CDR3: CASSPNRDGYTF. The CDR3 DNA is TGTGCCAGCTCACCCAACAGGGATGGCTACACCTTC. Using reference TRBV18 and TRBJ1-2 for the parts outside the CDR3, the full variable domain is NAGVMQNPRHLVRRRGQEARLRCSPMKGHSHVYWYRQLPEEGLKFMVYLQKENIIDESGMPKERFSAEFPKEGPSILRIQQVVRGDSAAYFCASSPNRDGYTFGSGTRLTVV.

V is TRBV3-1 and J is TRBJ1-1, with D hard to call. The CDR3 has 14 residues. The germline CDR1 and CDR2 sequences are LGHDT and YNNKEL (reference sequence). V dropped 4 bases and J dropped 2 bases, with 11 bases sitting between them. The CDR3 DNA sequence: TGTGCCAGCAGCCCCTCATTTTCCAACACTGAAGCTTTCTTT. This codes for CASSPSFSNTEAFF.

The chain links TRBV29-1 to TRBJ1-1; D remains unclear. This CDR3 region has 12 residues. The ends were cut back, 6 bases at V and 5 bases at J, with 13 bases in the middle. CDR1 is SQVTM, CDR2 ANQGSEA, per germline. CDR3 nucleotides: TGCAGCGTGAGGGCCACAGAGACTGAAGCTTTCTTT. It is translated as CSVRATETEAFF.

The DNA of the CDR3 is TGCAGTGCTGCAACTTTGGGGACAGTAAAAAACATTCAGTACTTC. Translating gives CSAATLGTVKNIQYF. J is TRBJ2-4 and V is TRBV20-1, with 7 bases lining up with TRBD1. Per the germline V gene, CDR1 is DFQATT and CDR2 is SNEGSKA (reference sequence). The CDR3 is made up of 15 amino acids. Trimming cost V 5 bases and J 4 bases; bases outside gene matches: 11.

The V gene is TRBV4-1, the J gene TRBJ2-5; 15 bases align to TRBD2. Trimming took 5 bases from V and 4 from J; bases not matched to a gene: 2. This CDR3 contains 15 residues. In germline, CDR1 is MGHRA, CDR2 YSYEKL. The CDR3 loop is CASSTGLAGGETQYF. The CDR3 DNA reads as TGCGCCAGCAGCACGGGACTAGCGGGGGGAGAGACCCAGTACTTC.

The rearrangement joins TRBV20-1 to TRBJ1-1, with no clear D. CDR1 is DFQATT, CDR2 SNEGSKA, per germline (reference sequence). The CDR3 runs to 13 residues. V was pared by 7 bases and J by 6 bases, with 18 bases between. The CDR3 DNA follows: TGCAGTGAATCAAGACCATTAGAACCTGAAGCTTTCTTT. Amino acids: CSESRPLEPEAFF.

The gene calls are TRBV7-8 and TRBJ2-1; TRBD1 matches at 7 bases. The length of the CDR3 is 14 residues. Trimming removed 7 bases from V and 8 bases from J; junction bases left unmatched: 11. Looked up from germline, CDR1 is SGHVS and CDR2 is FQNEAQ. The CDR3 DNA sequence: TGTGCCAGCAAACGTAGGGGGCCAATGTATGAGCAGTTCTTC. This codes for CASKRRGPMYEQFF.

The V and J genes are TRBV3-1 and TRBJ2-5; 7 bases are a match to TRBD1. With 1 base clipped from V and 1 base from J, the junction kept 3 bases outside the gene matches. The CDR3 runs to 15 residues. Germline assignment: CDR1 LGHDT and CDR2 YNNKEL (reference sequence). CDR3 loop: CASSQGQGPQETQYF. Here the CDR3 DNA reads TGTGCCAGCAGCCAAGGACAGGGACCCCAAGAGACCCAGTACTTC.

This clonotype is judged medium-sized. This sequence joins TRBV7-2 and TRBJ1-5; no clear D. The CDR3 loop spans 15 amino acids. Looked up from germline, CDR1 is SGHTA and CDR2 is FQGNSA. V was cut by 2 bases and J by 2 bases, with 10 bases left in between. This CDR3 reads CASSLTGLRNQPQHF. In DNA form, the CDR3 reads TGTGCCAGCAGCTTAACGGGATTACGCAATCAGCCCCAGCATTTT.

In its sample, this clonotype is medium-sized. This chain uses TRBV27 with TRBJ1-2; 7 nucleotides agree with TRBD1. The CDR3 has 14 residues. V gave up 6 bases and J gave up 4 bases; unmatched junction bases: 8. The germline V gene has CDR1 MNHEY and CDR2 SMNVEV (reference sequence). This CDR3 is CASRRQGEAYGYTF. CDR3 bases: TGTGCCAGCAGGCGGCAGGGGGAAGCCTATGGCTACACCTTC.

V and J are TRBV12-3 or TRBV12-4 and TRBJ2-5, with 7 bases identical to TRBD1. After removal of 5 bases from V and 4 bases from J, the junction contained 13 bases not matched to a gene. This CDR3 contains 16 residues. Written as DNA, the CDR3 is TGTGCCAGCAGTCCGGGGTTGACAGGGTGGGGAGAGACCCAGTACTTC. Translated: CASSPGLTGWGETQYF.

The CDR3 loop reads CASSAAPGSYEQYF. As DNA, the CDR3 is TGTGCCAGCAGCGCCGCACCGGGCTCCTACGAGCAGTACTTC. J is TRBJ2-7 and V is TRBV9; no reliable D call. V lost 3 bases to trimming and J lost 0 bases, with 10 bases between them. This CDR3 is built from 14 residues. Germline V gene sequence: CDR1 SGDLS, CDR2 YYNGEE.

V usage is TRBV20-1 and J usage is TRBJ2-7; D perhaps matches TRBD2 (7 bases). This CDR3 contains 13 residues. Germline V CDR1 and CDR2: DFQATT, SNEGSKA (reference sequence). Between the trimmed V and J ends, which lost 2 bases and 3 bases, there was a span of 11 bases. The CDR3 coding sequence is TGCAGTGCTAGAAGGGGGGGCCTCTACGAGCAGTACTTC. It encodes CSARRGGLYEQYF.

By share of the sample, this clonotype is medium-sized. V usage is TRBV2 and J usage is TRBJ1-6; a weak D match, TRBD1 (6 bases). Trimming took off 7 bases at V and 8 bases at J, with 12 bases between the two ends. Germline CDR1 is SNHLY and CDR2 is FYNNEI. The CDR3 extends over 13 amino acids. The CDR3 nucleotides are TGTGCCAGCAAGTTCCAGGGGTATTCACCCCTCCACTTT. Translated: CASKFQGYSPLHF. Variable domain in full (rest from reference TRBV2 and TRBJ1-6): EPEVTQTPSHQVTQMGQEVILRCVPISNHLYFYWYRQILGQKVEFLVSFYNNEISEKSEIFDDQFSVERPDGSNFTLKIRSTKLEDSAMYFCASKFQGYSPLHFGNGTRLTVT.

This clonotype has more than one count but fewer than ten. This rearrangement joins TRBV20-1 to TRBJ2-3; 7 bases line up with TRBD1. Germline V gives CDR1 DFQATT, CDR2 SNEGSKA (reference sequence). CDR3 length: 15 amino acids. Trimming at V came to 0 bases and at J to 4 bases, leaving 7 bases not matched to a gene. The CDR3 reads CSARDALDRADTQYF. CDR3 coding DNA: TGCAGTGCTAGAGACGCTCTCGACAGGGCAGATACGCAGTATTTT.

In this sample, this clonotype turned up once. V is TRBV20-1 and J is TRBJ2-1; TRBD1 matches at 7 bases. Germline trimming cut 6 bases from V and 12 bases from J; bases unmatched to any gene: 14. The CDR3 runs 13 residues. Germline values: CDR1 DFQATT, CDR2 SNEGSKA (reference sequence). The CDR3 sequence: CSASPDRAGGQFF. The CDR3 DNA is TGCAGTGCCTCCCCCGACAGGGCTGGGGGGCAGTTCTTC.

In its sample, this clonotype was seen once. The genes are TRBV4-1 and TRBJ2-5; D is unresolved. The V gene's germline CDR1 is MGHRA and CDR2 YSYEKL. This CDR3 contains 13 residues. V was trimmed by 6 bases and J by 1 base, leaving 9 bases between them. The CDR3 bases are TGCGCCAGCAGGCAGCTATTCCAAGAGACCCAGTACTTC. Residues: CASRQLFQETQYF.

This clonotype was counted a few times. V is TRBV19 and J is TRBJ2-2; D is perhaps TRBD1 (5 bases). V was cut by 6 bases and J by 0 bases, with 8 bases left in between. CDR1 is LNHDA and CDR2 is SQIVND in the germline V gene (reference sequence). The CDR3 has 14 residues. CDR3 in amino acids: CASRRQPNTGELFF. CDR3 bases: TGTGCCAGTAGGAGACAGCCGAACACCGGGGAGCTGTTTTTT. Supplemented by reference TRBV19 and TRBJ2-2, the full variable domain reads DGGITQSPKYLFRKEGQNVTLSCEQNLNHDAMYWYRQDPGQGLRLIYYSQIVNDFQKGDIAEGYSVSREKKESFPLTVTSAQKNPTAFYLCASRRQPNTGELFFGEGSRLTVL.